The 25 T cell receptor beta chains presented below share a single source sample, sequenced in a study of cytomegalovirus exposure and HLA in healthy donors. In the PCR, 60 Vbeta and 13 Jbeta primers were used. Clones were sequenced by immunoSEQ multiplex PCR, and TCRdb holds only the in-frame ones, with some missing. This table holds approximately 54,000 clones, about four fifths found once. The sample taken for sequencing was PBMCs. All receptors derive from a woman between 18 and 29 years old in good health and CMV-seronegative.

The V gene is TRBV28, the J gene TRBJ2-7; D perhaps matches TRBD2 (6 bases). The CDR3 runs 14 residues. Germline CDR1 and CDR2: MDHEN and SYDVKM. V was trimmed by 6 bases and J by 3 bases, leaving 15 bases between them. CDR3 coding DNA: TGTGCCAGCAGAGCCCGGGGAGGAGGCTACGAGCAGTACTTC. Translation: CASRARGGGYEQYF.

V usage is TRBV11-3 and J usage is TRBJ2-3; tentatively, D is TRBD2 (5 bases). V lost 4 bases and J lost 0, with 5 bases in between. CDR1 is SGHNT and CDR2 is YENEEA in the germline V gene. The CDR3 loop spans 13 amino acids. CDR3 sequence: CASSSGSTDTQYF. The CDR3 DNA reads as TGTGCCAGCAGCTCGGGGAGCACAGATACGCAGTATTTT.

This clone has just a few counts. This sequence joins TRBV28 and TRBJ2-7; TRBD2 aligns across 10 bases. J lost 4 bases, V lost 6 bases, and 9 bases had no gene match. The CDR3 sequence is 15 residues long. Germline-derived CDR1 and CDR2 are MDHEN and SYDVKM. CDR3 nucleotide sequence: TGTGCCAGCAGGTCGCTAGCGGGAGCATGGTACGAGCAGTACTTC. Its translation is CASRSLAGAWYEQYF.

J is TRBJ2-1 and V is TRBV5-1; 11 bases agree with TRBD1. CDR1 is SGHRS, CDR2 YFSETQ, per germline. V was pared by 0 bases and J by 4 bases, with 12 bases of the junction left unmatched. This CDR3 is built from 19 residues. CDR3 coding DNA: TGCGCCAGCAGCTTGGGGGACAGGGGGTCGTTTTTCCTATACAATGAGCAGTTCTTC. This sequence encodes CASSLGDRGSFFLYNEQFF.

This clone was counted a few times. The V and J genes are TRBV30 and TRBJ2-1; 9 nucleotides match TRBD2. In germline, CDR1 is GTSNPN, CDR2 SVGIG (reference sequence). Trimming took 4 bases from V and 3 from J; bases not matched to a gene: 4. This CDR3 region has 14 residues. The DNA for the CDR3 is TGTGCCTGGATTAGCGGGAGCGGCTACAATGAGCAGTTCTTC. This sequence encodes CAWISGSGYNEQFF.

This sequence joins TRBV5-4 and TRBJ2-7; 14 nucleotides match TRBD2. This CDR3 spans 17 amino acids. Trimming took 0 bases from V and 7 from J; bases not matched to a gene: 9. Germline V gene lookup returns CDR1 SGHNT and CDR2 YYREEE (reference sequence). CDR3 residues: CASSLGLAGGLATEQYF. For the CDR3, the DNA is TGTGCCAGCAGCTTGGGACTAGCGGGAGGGCTAGCGACGGAGCAGTACTTC.

The chain employs TRBV27 and TRBJ2-7; the match to TRBD2 covers 7 bases. The CDR3 is made up of 15 amino acids. V trimming: 6 bases; J trimming: 2 bases; junction bases outside the gene matches: 10. The germline V gene encodes CDR1 MNHEY and CDR2 SMNVEV (reference sequence). The CDR3 sequence is CASRTPGLGTYEQYF. The DNA for the CDR3 is TGTGCCAGCAGGACCCCCGGACTAGGAACCTACGAGCAGTACTTC.

This clone occurred a few times. V is TRBV6-4 and J is TRBJ2-1; 8 bases map to TRBD1. The ends lost 10 bases at V and 5 bases at J; junction bases unmatched: 7. The V gene's germline CDR1 is MRHNA and CDR2 SNTAGT. CDR3 length: 13 amino acids. The CDR3 region has the DNA TGTGCCACCGCGACAGGGGACGACAATGAGCAGTTCTTC. Amino acid sequence: CATATGDDNEQFF.

V usage is TRBV7-3 and J usage is TRBJ2-1, with D maybe TRBD2 (5 bases). Trimming pared 5 bases from V and 1 base from J, leaving 12 bases between. The CDR3 contains 15 residues. Germline V gene data show CDR1 as SGHTA and CDR2 as FQGTGA. CDR3 sequence (DNA): TGTGCCAGCAGCCAGAGCGGTCCGTCCTACAATGAGCAGTTCTTC. This encodes CASSQSGPSYNEQFF.

This clone was seen only a few times. The chain is built from TRBV5-1 and TRBJ2-6; 8 bases map to TRBD1. The CDR3 length is 19 residues. Germline V gene sequence: CDR1 SGHRS, CDR2 YFSETQ. V shed 4 bases, J shed 2 bases, and the junction held 14 bases outside the gene matches. The CDR3 DNA reads as TGCGCCAGCAGCATAGAAACAGGGGGTAGGTTCCCTGGGGCCAACGTCCTGACTTTC. Its translation is CASSIETGGRFPGANVLTF. The full variable domain, in which reference TRBV5-1 and TRBJ2-6 provide the parts outside the CDR3, is KAGVTQTPRYLIKTRGQQVTLSCSPISGHRSVSWYQQTPGQGLQFLFEYFSETQRNKGNFPGRFSGRQFSNSRSEMNVSTLELGDSALYLCASSIETGGRFPGANVLTFGAGSRLTVL.

The V gene is TRBV9, the J gene TRBJ2-2; 10 bases are a match to TRBD2. V shed 3 bases and J 1 base; nucleotides not matched to a gene: 6. CDR3 length: 17 residues. Germline CDR1 and CDR2: SGDLS and YYNGEE. CDR3 sequence reads: CASSDGRTSGNTGELFF. The CDR3 coding sequence is TGTGCCAGCAGCGACGGGAGGACTAGCGGGAACACCGGGGAGCTGTTTTTT.

The chain has TRBV21-1 and TRBJ2-5; no DNA check was done on the table's D call, TRBD1. TRBV21-1 is a known pseudogene. This CDR3 spans 13 amino acids. The CDR3 DNA is TGTGCCAGCAGCTCGACAGGGAAGGTGACCCAGTACTTC. Encoded protein: CASSSTGKVTQYF.

V usage is TRBV7-8 and J usage is TRBJ2-5; TRBD2 matches at 12 bases. The J call is in doubt because the DNA end fits TRBJ2-7 better. The CDR3 runs 13 residues. Germline-derived CDR1 and CDR2 are SGHVS and FQNEAQ. The CDR3 region has the DNA TGTGCCAGCAGGACTAGCGGGAGTTACGAGCAGTACTTC. Translated, it gives CASRTSGSYEQYF.

The chain employs TRBV19 and TRBJ2-1; D gene ambiguous. Germline loops: CDR1 LNHDA, CDR2 SQIVND (reference sequence). The CDR3 totals 15 residues. V lost 1 base to trimming and J lost 0 bases, with 7 bases between them. For the CDR3, the DNA is TGTGCCAGTAGTATAGGGCAGGACTCCTACAATGAGCAGTTCTTC. It encodes CASSIGQDSYNEQFF. Full variable domain (missing parts from reference TRBV19 and TRBJ2-1): DGGITQSPKYLFRKEGQNVTLSCEQNLNHDAMYWYRQDPGQGLRLIYYSQIVNDFQKGDIAEGYSVSREKKESFPLTVTSAQKNPTAFYLCASSIGQDSYNEQFFGPGTRLTVL.

This clone was seen once. The rearrangement uses TRBV9 and TRBJ2-3, with 8 bases fitting TRBD1. This CDR3 region has 16 residues. With V trimmed by 0 bases and J by 1 base, 4 bases remained unmatched. Germline V gives CDR1 SGDLS, CDR2 YYNGEE. This chain's CDR3 is CASSVAGGLGTDTQYF. CDR3 nucleotide sequence: TGTGCCAGCAGCGTAGCAGGGGGCTTGGGCACAGATACGCAGTATTTT.

The V gene is TRBV19, the J gene TRBJ2-3, with 9 bases that match TRBD1. The V gene's germline CDR1 is LNHDA and CDR2 SQIVND (reference sequence). The V and J ends lost 6 bases and 6 bases, in that order; junction bases with no gene match: 4. This CDR3 is built from 13 residues. CDR3 bases: TGTGCCAGTAGACTCGGGACAGGGGATACGCAGTATTTT. Encoded protein: CASRLGTGDTQYF.

The chain uses TRBV10-3 and TRBJ2-3, with 8 bases aligning to TRBD2. V was clipped by 8 bases and J by 3 bases; unmatched bases: 7. The CDR3 is made up of 14 amino acids. Germline CDR1 is ENHRY and CDR2 is SYGVKD. CDR3 in amino acids: CAIGLAGMTDTQYF. The CDR3 DNA reads TGTGCCATCGGGTTAGCGGGGATGACAGATACGCAGTATTTT.

The chain uses TRBV18 and TRBJ2-1, with 9 bases aligning to TRBD1. Germline assignment: CDR1 KGHSH and CDR2 LQKENI. CDR3 length equals 15 residues. The V gene end was trimmed by 3 bases and the J gene end by 7 bases; junction bases not matched to a gene: 7. The CDR3 is CASSPGQGSRNEQFF. Here the CDR3 DNA reads TGTGCCAGCTCACCGGGACAGGGTAGCAGAAATGAGCAGTTCTTC.

The chain recombines TRBV30 with TRBJ1-4; 7 bases fit TRBD1. Germline V gene sequence: CDR1 GTSNPN, CDR2 SVGIG (reference sequence). V dropped 6 bases and J dropped 0; count of bases not matched to a gene: 13. The CDR3 is made up of 17 amino acids. The DNA for the CDR3 is TGTGCCTGCCCTAGGGGGACAGCGCCTGCAACTAATGAAAAACTGTTTTTT. It yields the protein CACPRGTAPATNEKLFF.

The V call is TRBV5-1, the J call TRBJ2-1, with D possibly being TRBD1 (6 bases). The CDR3 contains 16 residues. The germline V gene has CDR1 SGHRS and CDR2 YFSETQ. V dropped 0 bases and J dropped 4 bases, with 14 bases sitting between them. CDR3 DNA sequence: TGCGCCAGCAGCTTGGATCTAGCCCAGGGGTACAATGAGCAGTTCTTC. It encodes CASSLDLAQGYNEQFF.

V is TRBV12-2 and J is TRBJ2-1; whether TRBD2, the table's D call, matches the DNA was not checked. TRBV12-2 corresponds to a pseudogene. This CDR3 spans 15 amino acids. The CDR3 sequence: CASRCTSGRANEQFF. The CDR3 DNA reads TGTGCAAGTCGCTGTACTAGCGGGAGGGCCAATGAGCAGTTCTTC.

The V call is TRBV11-1, the J call TRBJ1-1; TRBD1 agrees at 8 bases. Germline CDR1 is SGHAT and CDR2 is FQDESV (reference sequence). The length of the CDR3 is 14 residues. V shed 7 bases and J 4 bases; nucleotides not matched to a gene: 8. The CDR3 DNA sequence: TGTGCCAGCAACCTTGGACAGGGAATCACTGAAGCTTTCTTT. Encoded protein: CASNLGQGITEAFF.

V is TRBV28 and J is TRBJ2-1, with TRBD2 identical over 12 bases. The germline CDR1 and CDR2 sequences are MDHEN and SYDVKM. The J segment lost 10 bases and the V segment lost 6 bases, leaving 13 bases of the junction unmatched. The CDR3 runs to 16 residues. The CDR3 protein is CASRHPRLAGVSEQFF. The CDR3 region has the DNA TGTGCCAGCAGACATCCCCGACTAGCGGGAGTGAGCGAGCAGTTCTTC.

DNA for the CDR3: TGCGCCAGCAGCTTGGTGCGGACAGAAATCTACAATGAGCAGTTCTTC. Translating it yields CASSLVRTEIYNEQFF. This chain links TRBV5-1 with TRBJ2-1, with D possibly TRBD1 on 6 matching bases. Trimming took 0 bases from V and 3 from J, leaving 13 bases between them. CDR3 size: 16 residues. Germline V lookup: CDR1 SGHRS, CDR2 YFSETQ.

The rearrangement links TRBV7-2 to TRBJ2-3; D is perhaps TRBD1 (6 bases). The V gene's germline CDR1 is SGHTA and CDR2 FQGNSA. The CDR3 spans 14 residues. Trimming cost V 2 bases and J 6 bases, with 12 bases left between them. CDR3 in amino acids: CASSLTGGWDTQYF. CDR3 coding DNA: TGTGCCAGCAGCTTAACTGGGGGCTGGGATACGCAGTATTTT.